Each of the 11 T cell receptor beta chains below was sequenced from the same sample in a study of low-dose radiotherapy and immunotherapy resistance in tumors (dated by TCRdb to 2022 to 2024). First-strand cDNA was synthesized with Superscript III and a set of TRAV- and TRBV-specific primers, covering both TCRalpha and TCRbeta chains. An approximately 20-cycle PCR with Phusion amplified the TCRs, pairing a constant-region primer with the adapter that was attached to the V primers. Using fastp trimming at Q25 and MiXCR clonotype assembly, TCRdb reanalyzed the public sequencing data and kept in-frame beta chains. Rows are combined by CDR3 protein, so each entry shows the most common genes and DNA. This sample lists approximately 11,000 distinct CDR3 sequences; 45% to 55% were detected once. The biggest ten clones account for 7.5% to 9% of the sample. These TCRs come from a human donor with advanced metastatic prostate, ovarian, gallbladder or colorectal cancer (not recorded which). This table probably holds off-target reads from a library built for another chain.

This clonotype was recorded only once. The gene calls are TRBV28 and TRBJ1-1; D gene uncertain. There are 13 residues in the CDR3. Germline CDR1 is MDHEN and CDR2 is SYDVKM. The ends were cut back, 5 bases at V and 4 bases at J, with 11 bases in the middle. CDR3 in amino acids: CASSLPAATEAFF. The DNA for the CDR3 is TGTGCCAGCAGTCTCCCGGCGGCCACTGAAGCTTTCTTT.

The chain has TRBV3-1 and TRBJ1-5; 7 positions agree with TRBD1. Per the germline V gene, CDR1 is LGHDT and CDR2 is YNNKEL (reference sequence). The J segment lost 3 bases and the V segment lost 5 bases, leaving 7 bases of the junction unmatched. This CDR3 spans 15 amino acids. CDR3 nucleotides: TGTGCCAGCAGCTACTCCGGGACAGCCAATCAGCCCCAGCATTTT. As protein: CASSYSGTANQPQHF.

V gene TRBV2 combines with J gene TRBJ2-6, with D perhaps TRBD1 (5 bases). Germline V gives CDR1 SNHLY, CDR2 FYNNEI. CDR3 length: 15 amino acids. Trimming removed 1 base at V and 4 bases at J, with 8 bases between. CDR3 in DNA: TGTGCCAGCAGTGAAGAAGGGGCAGGGGCCAACGTCCTGACTTTC. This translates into CASSEEGAGANVLTF.

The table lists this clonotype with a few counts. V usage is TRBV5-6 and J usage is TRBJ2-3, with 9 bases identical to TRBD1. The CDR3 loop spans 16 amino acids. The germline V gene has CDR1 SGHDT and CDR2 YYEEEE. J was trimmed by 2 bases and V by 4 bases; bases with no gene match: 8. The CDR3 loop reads CASSPRDRGDTDTQYF. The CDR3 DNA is TGTGCCAGCAGCCCTCGTGACAGGGGGGACACAGATACGCAGTATTTT.

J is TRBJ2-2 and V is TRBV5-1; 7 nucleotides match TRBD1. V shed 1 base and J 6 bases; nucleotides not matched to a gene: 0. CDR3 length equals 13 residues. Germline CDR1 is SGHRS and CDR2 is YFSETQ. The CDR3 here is CASSLTGAGELFF. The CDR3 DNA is TGCGCCAGCAGCTTGACAGGGGCCGGGGAGCTGTTTTTT.

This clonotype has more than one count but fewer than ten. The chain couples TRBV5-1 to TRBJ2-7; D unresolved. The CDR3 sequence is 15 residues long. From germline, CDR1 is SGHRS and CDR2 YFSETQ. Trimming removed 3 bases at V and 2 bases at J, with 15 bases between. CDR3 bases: TGCGCCAGCAGCTCGAAGACGACACCGACCTACGAGCAGTACTTC. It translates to CASSSKTTPTYEQYF.

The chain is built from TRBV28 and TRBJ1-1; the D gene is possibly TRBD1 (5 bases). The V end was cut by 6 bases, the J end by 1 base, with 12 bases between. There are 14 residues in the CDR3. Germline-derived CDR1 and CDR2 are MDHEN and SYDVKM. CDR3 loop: CASRAGRPNTEAFF. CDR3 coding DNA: TGTGCCAGCAGGGCAGGGCGCCCGAACACTGAAGCTTTCTTT.

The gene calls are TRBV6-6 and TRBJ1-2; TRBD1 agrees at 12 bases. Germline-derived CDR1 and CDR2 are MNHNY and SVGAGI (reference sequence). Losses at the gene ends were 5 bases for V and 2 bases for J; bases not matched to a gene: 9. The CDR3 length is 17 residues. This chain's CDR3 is CASSPGTGGAGNYGYTF. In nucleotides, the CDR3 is TGTGCCAGCAGTCCCGGGACAGGGGGCGCTGGGAACTATGGCTACACCTTC.

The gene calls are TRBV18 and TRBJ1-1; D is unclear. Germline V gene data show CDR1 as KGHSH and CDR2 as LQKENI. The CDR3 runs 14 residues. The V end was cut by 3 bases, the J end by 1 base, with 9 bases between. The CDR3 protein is CASSPMRANTEAFF. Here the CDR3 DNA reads TGTGCCAGCTCACCCATGAGAGCGAACACTGAAGCTTTCTTT.

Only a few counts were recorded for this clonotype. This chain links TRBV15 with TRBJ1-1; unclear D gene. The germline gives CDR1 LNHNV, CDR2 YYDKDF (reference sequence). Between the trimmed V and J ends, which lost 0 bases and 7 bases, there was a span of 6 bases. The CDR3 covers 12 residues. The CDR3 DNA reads TGTGCCACCAGCAGAGACGGTATTGAAGCTTTCTTT. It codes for CATSRDGIEAFF.

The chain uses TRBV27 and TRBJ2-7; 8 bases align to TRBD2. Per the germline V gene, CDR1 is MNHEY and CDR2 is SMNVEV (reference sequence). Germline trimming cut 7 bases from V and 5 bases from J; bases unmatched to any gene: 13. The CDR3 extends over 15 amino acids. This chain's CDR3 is CASTTGGDPPDEQYF. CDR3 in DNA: TGTGCCAGCACGACGGGAGGGGACCCCCCGGACGAGCAGTACTTC.